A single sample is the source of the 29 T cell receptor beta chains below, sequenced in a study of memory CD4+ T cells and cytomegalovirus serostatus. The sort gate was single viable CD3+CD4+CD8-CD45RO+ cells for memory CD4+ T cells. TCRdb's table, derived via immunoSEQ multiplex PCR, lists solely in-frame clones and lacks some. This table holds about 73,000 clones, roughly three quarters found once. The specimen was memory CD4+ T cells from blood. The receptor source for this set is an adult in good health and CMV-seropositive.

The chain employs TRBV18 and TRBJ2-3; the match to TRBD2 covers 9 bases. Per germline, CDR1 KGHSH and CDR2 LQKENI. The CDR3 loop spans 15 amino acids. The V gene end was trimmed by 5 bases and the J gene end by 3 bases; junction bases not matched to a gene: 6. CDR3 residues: CASSSRLAETDTQYF. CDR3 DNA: TGTGCCAGCTCATCTCGACTAGCGGAAACAGATACGCAGTATTTT.

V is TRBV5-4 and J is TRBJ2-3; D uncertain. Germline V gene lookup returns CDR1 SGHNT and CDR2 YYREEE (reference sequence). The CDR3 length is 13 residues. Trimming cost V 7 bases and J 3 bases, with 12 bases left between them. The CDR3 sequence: CASRRIRTDTQYF. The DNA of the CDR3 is TGTGCCAGCCGACGTATTAGGACAGATACGCAGTATTTT. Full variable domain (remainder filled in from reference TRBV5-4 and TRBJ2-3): ETGVTQSPTHLIKTRGQQVTLRCSSQSGHNTVSWYQQALGQGPQFIFQYYREEENGRGNFPPRFSGLQFPNYSSELNVNALELDDSALYLCASRRIRTDTQYFGPGTRLTVL.

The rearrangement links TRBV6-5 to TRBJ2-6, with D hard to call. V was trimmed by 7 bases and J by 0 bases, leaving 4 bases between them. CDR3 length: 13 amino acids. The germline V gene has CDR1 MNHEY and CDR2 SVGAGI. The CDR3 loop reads CASISSGANVLTF. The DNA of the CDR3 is TGTGCCAGCATTTCCTCTGGGGCCAACGTCCTGACTTTC.

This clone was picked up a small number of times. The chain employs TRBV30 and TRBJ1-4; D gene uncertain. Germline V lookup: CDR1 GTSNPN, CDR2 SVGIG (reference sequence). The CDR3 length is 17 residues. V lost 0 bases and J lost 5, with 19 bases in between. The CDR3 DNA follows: TGTGCCTGGAGTGTACCGGCGGGGTCGATGGGGAATGAAAAACTGTTTTTT. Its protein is CAWSVPAGSMGNEKLFF.

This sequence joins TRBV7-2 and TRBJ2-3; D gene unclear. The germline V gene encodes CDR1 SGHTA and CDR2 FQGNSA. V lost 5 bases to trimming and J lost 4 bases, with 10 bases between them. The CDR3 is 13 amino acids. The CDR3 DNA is TGTGCCAGCAGCCGCCGAGAAGCAGATACGCAGTATTTT. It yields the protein CASSRREADTQYF.

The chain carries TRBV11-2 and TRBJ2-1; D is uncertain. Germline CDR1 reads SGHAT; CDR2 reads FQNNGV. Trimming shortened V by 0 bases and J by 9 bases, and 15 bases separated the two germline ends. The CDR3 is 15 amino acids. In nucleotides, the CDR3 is TGTGCCAGCAGCTTAGACCTGGGTGGGGTAGGTGAGCAGTTCTTC. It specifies CASSLDLGGVGEQFF.

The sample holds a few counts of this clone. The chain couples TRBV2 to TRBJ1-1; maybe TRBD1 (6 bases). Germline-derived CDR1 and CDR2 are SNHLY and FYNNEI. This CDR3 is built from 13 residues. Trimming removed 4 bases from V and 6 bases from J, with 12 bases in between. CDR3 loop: CASSAYRVSEAFF. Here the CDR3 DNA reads TGTGCCAGCAGTGCTTACAGGGTCTCTGAAGCTTTCTTT. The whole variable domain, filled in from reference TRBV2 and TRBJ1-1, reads EPEVTQTPSHQVTQMGQEVILRCVPISNHLYFYWYRQILGQKVEFLVSFYNNEISEKSEIFDDQFSVERPDGSNFTLKIRSTKLEDSAMYFCASSAYRVSEAFFGQGTRLTVV.

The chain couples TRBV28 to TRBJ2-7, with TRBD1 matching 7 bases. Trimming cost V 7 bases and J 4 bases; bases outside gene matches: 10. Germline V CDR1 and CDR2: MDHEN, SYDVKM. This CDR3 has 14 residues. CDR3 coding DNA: TGTGCCAGCAAGCCGCCGGGACAGCCGTACGAGCAGTACTTC. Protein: CASKPPGQPYEQYF.

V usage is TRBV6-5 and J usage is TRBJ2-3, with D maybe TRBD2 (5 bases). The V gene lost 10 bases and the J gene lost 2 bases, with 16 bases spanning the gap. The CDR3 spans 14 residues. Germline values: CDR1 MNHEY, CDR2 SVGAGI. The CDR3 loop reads CATYPGSATDTQYF. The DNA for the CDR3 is TGTGCCACCTATCCGGGGTCTGCCACAGATACGCAGTATTTT.

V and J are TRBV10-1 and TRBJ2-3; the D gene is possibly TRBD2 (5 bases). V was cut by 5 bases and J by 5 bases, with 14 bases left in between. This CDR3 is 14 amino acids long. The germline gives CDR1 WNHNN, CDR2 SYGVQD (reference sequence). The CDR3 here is CASSHEGWKDTQYF. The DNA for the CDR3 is TGCGCCAGCAGTCACGAGGGATGGAAAGATACGCAGTATTTT.

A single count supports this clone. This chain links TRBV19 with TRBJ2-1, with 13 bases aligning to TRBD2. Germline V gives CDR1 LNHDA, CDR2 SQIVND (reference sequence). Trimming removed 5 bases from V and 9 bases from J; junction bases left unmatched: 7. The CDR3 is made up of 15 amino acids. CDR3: CASSARLAGGGEQFF. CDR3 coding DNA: TGTGCCAGTAGTGCGCGACTAGCGGGAGGCGGTGAGCAGTTCTTC. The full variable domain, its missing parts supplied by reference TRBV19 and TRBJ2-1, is DGGITQSPKYLFRKEGQNVTLSCEQNLNHDAMYWYRQDPGQGLRLIYYSQIVNDFQKGDIAEGYSVSREKKESFPLTVTSAQKNPTAFYLCASSARLAGGGEQFFGPGTRLTVL.

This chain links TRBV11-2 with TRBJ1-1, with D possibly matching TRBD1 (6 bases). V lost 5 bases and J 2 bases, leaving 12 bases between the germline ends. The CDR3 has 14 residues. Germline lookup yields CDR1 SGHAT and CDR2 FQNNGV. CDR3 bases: TGTGCCAGCAGCCCGGACAGCTCAAACACTGAAGCTTTCTTT. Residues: CASSPDSSNTEAFF.

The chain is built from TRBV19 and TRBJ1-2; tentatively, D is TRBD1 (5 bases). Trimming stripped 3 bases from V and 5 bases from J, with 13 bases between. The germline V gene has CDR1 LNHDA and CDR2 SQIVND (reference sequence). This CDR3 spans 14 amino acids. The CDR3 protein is CASSMGRERYGYTF. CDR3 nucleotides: TGTGCCAGTAGTATGGGCAGGGAGAGGTATGGCTACACCTTC.

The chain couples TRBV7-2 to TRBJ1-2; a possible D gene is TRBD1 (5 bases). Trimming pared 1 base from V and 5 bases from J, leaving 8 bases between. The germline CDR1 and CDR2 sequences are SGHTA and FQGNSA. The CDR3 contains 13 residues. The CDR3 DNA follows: TGTGCCAGCAGCTTAGAGTGGGGGTATGGCTACACCTTC. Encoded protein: CASSLEWGYGYTF. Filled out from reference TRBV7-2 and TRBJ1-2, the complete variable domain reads GAGVSQSPSNKVTEKGKDVELRCDPISGHTALYWYRQSLGQGLEFLIYFQGNSAPDKSGLPSDRFSAERTGGSVSTLTIQRTQQEDSAVYLCASSLEWGYGYTFGSGTRLTVV.

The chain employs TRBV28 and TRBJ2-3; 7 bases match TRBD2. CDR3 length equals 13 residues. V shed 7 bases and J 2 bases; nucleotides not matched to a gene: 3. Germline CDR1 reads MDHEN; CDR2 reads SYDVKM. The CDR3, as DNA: TGTGCCAGCACGGGAGGTTCCACAGATACGCAGTATTTT. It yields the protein CASTGGSTDTQYF.

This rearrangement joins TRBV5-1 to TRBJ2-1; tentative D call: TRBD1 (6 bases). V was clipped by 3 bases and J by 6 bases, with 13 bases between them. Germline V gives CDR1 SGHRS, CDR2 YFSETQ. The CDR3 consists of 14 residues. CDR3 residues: CASSYRTEINEQFF. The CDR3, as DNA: TGCGCCAGCAGCTACCGGACAGAAATCAATGAGCAGTTCTTC. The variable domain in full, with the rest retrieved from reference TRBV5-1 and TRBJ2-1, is KAGVTQTPRYLIKTRGQQVTLSCSPISGHRSVSWYQQTPGQGLQFLFEYFSETQRNKGNFPGRFSGRQFSNSRSEMNVSTLELGDSALYLCASSYRTEINEQFFGPGTRLTVL.

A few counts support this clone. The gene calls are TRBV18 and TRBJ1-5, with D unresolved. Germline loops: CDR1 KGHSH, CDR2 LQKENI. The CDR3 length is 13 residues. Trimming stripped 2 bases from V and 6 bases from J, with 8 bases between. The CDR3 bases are TGTGCCAGCTCACCAGGGTCCGTTCAGCCCCAGCATTTT. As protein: CASSPGSVQPQHF.

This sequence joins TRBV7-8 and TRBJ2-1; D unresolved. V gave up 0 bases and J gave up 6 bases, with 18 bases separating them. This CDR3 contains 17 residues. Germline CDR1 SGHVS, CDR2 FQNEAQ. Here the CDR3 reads CASSLARRFRLGNEQFF. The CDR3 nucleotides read TGTGCCAGCAGCTTAGCCAGGCGTTTTAGGCTGGGCAATGAGCAGTTCTTC.

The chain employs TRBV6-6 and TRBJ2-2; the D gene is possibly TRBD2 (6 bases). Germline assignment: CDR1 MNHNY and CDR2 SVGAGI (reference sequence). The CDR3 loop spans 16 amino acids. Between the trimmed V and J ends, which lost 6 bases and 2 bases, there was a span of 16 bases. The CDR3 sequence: CASSAGTRGNTGELFF. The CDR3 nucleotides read TGTGCCAGCAGCGCCGGGACTCGAGGAAACACCGGGGAGCTGTTTTTT.

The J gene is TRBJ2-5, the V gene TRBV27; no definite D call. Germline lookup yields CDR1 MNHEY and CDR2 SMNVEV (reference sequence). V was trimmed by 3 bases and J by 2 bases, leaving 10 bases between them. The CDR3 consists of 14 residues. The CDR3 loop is CASSFWDRQETQYF. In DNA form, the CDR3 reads TGTGCCAGCAGTTTCTGGGATAGGCAAGAGACCCAGTACTTC.

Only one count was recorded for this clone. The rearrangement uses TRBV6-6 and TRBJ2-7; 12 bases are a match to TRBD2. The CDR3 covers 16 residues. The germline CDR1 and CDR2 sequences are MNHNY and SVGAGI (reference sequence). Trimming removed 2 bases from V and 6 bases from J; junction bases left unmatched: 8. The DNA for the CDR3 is TGTGCCAGCAGTTACGGTCTAGCGGGAGGGCAGGGCGAGCAGTACGTC. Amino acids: CASSYGLAGGQGEQYV.

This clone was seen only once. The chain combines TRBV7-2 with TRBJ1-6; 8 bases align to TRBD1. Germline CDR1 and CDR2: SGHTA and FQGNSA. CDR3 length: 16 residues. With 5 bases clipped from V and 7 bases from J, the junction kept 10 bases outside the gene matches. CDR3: CASSTRGRGRNSPLHF. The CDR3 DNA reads TGTGCCAGCAGCACCAGGGGGCGCGGGCGGAATTCACCCCTCCACTTT.

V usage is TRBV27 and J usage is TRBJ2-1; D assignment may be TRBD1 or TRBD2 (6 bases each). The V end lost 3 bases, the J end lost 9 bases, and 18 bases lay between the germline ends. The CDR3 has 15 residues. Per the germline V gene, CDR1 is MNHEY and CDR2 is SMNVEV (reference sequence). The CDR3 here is CASSFRTGASREQFF. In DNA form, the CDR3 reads TGTGCCAGCAGTTTCCGGACGGGGGCCTCACGTGAGCAGTTCTTC.

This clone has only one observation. The chain's CDR3 is CASSLGQGVNQPQHF. The CDR3 DNA reads TGTGCCAGCTCACTGGGACAGGGTGTCAATCAGCCCCAGCATTTT. V gene TRBV18 combines with J gene TRBJ1-5; 9 nucleotides match TRBD1. The germline gives CDR1 KGHSH, CDR2 LQKENI. The CDR3 has 15 residues. V dropped 4 bases and J dropped 3; count of bases not matched to a gene: 4.

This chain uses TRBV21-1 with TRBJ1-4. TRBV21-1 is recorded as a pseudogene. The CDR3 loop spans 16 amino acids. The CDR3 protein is CASSTVAGFRGEKLFF. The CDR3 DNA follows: TGTGCCAGCAGCACCGTGGCAGGATTCCGGGGCGAAAAACTGTTTTTT.

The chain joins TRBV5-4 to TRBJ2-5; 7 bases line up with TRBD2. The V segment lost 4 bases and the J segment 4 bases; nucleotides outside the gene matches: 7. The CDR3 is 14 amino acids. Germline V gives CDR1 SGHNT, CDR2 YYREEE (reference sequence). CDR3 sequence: CASSTATSLETQYF. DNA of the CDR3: TGTGCCAGCAGCACCGCGACTAGCCTAGAGACCCAGTACTTC.

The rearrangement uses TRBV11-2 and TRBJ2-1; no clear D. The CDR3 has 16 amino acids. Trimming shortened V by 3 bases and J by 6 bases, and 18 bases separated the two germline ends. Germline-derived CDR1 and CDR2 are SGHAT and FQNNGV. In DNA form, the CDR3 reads TGTGCCAGCAGCTTTTTTGGGGTCGCCCGTCTCAATGAGCAGTTCTTC. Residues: CASSFFGVARLNEQFF.

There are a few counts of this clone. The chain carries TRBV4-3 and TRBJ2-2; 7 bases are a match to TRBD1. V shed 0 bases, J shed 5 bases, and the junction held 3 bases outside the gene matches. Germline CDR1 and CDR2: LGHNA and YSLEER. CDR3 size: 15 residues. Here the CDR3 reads CASSQDTGATGELFF. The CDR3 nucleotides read TGCGCCAGCAGCCAAGATACAGGGGCGACCGGGGAGCTGTTTTTT.

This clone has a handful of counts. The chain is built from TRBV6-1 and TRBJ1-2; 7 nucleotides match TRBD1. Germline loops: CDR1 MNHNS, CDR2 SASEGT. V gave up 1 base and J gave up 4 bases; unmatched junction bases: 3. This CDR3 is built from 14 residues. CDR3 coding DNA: TGTGCCAGCAGTGAAGTAACAGGGGCCTATGGCTACACCTTC. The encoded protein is CASSEVTGAYGYTF.